The 28 T cell receptor beta chains listed next were all sequenced from one sample in a study of regulatory T cells in long-lasting Graves disease. Libraries of TCR beta came from iRepertoire HTBI primers plus Arm-PCR of CDR3 regions. Each CDR3 protein is one row after TCRdb ran MiXCR on the multiplex PCR reads. The table includes roughly 490,000 distinct CDR3 sequences, around a fifth detected once. This sample's time point: persistent/refractory GD, antithyroid drugs over 5 years with positive TRAb. TCR sequences were obtained from RNA taken from PBMCs. The sequenced sample was peripheral blood mononuclear cells (PBMCs), obtained when the disease was refractory, from a patient treated with antithyroid drugs. These TCRs come from a female donor with Graves disease.

This CDR3 is CATSRDGAGGAYNSPLHF. Here the CDR3 DNA reads TGTGCCACCAGCAGAGATGGGGCGGGGGGTGCCTATAATTCACCCCTCCACTTT. V is TRBV15 and J is TRBJ1-6, with D maybe TRBD1 (5 bases). The CDR3 contains 18 residues. The germline CDR1 and CDR2 sequences are LNHNV and YYDKDF (reference sequence). V was trimmed by 0 bases and J by 2 bases, leaving 14 bases between them.

This clonotype was found many times. J is TRBJ2-2 and V is TRBV12-3 or TRBV12-4; 11 bases are shared with TRBD2. The CDR3 consists of 16 residues. The junction had 8 bases not matched to a gene; V was cut back by 7 bases and J by 4 bases. The CDR3 is CASIQTSGDVTGELFF. For the CDR3, the DNA is TGTGCCAGCATTCAGACTAGCGGGGACGTCACCGGGGAGCTGTTTTTT.

This chain uses TRBV6-1 with TRBJ2-1; no definite D call. This CDR3 is 12 amino acids long. Germline V lookup: CDR1 MNHNS, CDR2 SASEGT. Trimming cost V 4 bases and J 9 bases, with 10 bases left between them. CDR3 protein: CASSVRMTEQFF. Here the CDR3 DNA reads TGTGCCAGCAGTGTACGGATGACTGAGCAGTTCTTC.

This clonotype has a count of ten or more. V gene TRBV28 combines with J gene TRBJ1-1; the D gene is possibly TRBD1 (5 bases). The CDR3 consists of 13 residues. CDR1 and CDR2 (germline): MDHEN, SYDVKM. V was clipped by 5 bases and J by 5 bases, with 12 bases between them. CDR3 region: CASSGPGGTEAFF. The CDR3 nucleotides are TGTGCCAGCAGTGGGCCGGGGGGGACTGAAGCTTTCTTT.

This clonotype came up a few times. The chain has TRBV11-2 and TRBJ2-7, with D hard to call. The CDR3 is made up of 12 amino acids. Trimming cost V 7 bases and J 2 bases, with 9 bases left between them. Germline-derived CDR1 and CDR2 are SGHAT and FQNNGV. CDR3 DNA sequence: TGTGCCAGCAACGACTTGACCTACGAGCAGTACTTC. Translated, it gives CASNDLTYEQYF.

The table lists this clonotype with a few counts. The rearrangement links TRBV19 to TRBJ1-1; TRBD1 aligns across 8 bases. Unmatched junction bases numbered 15, after V lost 4 bases and J lost 2 bases. The germline gives CDR1 LNHDA, CDR2 SQIVND (reference sequence). This CDR3 is built from 18 residues. CDR3 nucleotide sequence: TGTGCCAGTAGTACCATCATCGGACAGGGAGGGAAAAACACTGAAGCTTTCTTT. This sequence encodes CASSTIIGQGGKNTEAFF.

The table lists this clonotype with many counts. The chain employs TRBV15 and TRBJ2-5; TRBD1 agrees at 8 bases. Germline V lookup: CDR1 LNHNV, CDR2 YYDKDF (reference sequence). The V and J ends lost 5 bases and 2 bases, in that order; junction bases with no gene match: 7. The CDR3 extends over 15 amino acids. CDR3 residues: CATSYPGGGQETQYF. CDR3 DNA sequence: TGTGCCACCAGCTACCCAGGGGGCGGACAAGAGACCCAGTACTTC.

This clonotype showed up just a few times. This chain connects TRBV20-1 to TRBJ2-5; the match to TRBD2 covers 11 bases. Germline V gene lookup returns CDR1 DFQATT and CDR2 SNEGSKA (reference sequence). This CDR3 contains 17 residues. J was trimmed by 2 bases and V by 3 bases; bases with no gene match: 11. CDR3: CSARPQTSGAFQETQYF. CDR3 in DNA: TGCAGTGCTAGGCCGCAGACTAGCGGGGCATTTCAAGAGACCCAGTACTTC.

The V and J genes are TRBV30 and TRBJ1-5; the D is unclear. Germline V gives CDR1 GTSNPN, CDR2 SVGIG (reference sequence). Trimming took off 4 bases at V and 4 bases at J, with 8 bases between the two ends. The CDR3 has 12 residues. This CDR3 is CAWNSENQPQHF. In DNA, the CDR3 is TGTGCCTGGAACTCGGAGAATCAGCCCCAGCATTTT.

This clonotype was picked up many times. This chain links TRBV2 with TRBJ2-7, with TRBD2 as a possible D gene (6 bases). Trimming stripped 5 bases from V and 1 base from J, with 15 bases between. CDR3 length: 15 amino acids. Per the germline V gene, CDR1 is SNHLY and CDR2 is FYNNEI. CDR3 in amino acids: CASSSEGGRSYEQYF. Written as DNA, the CDR3 is TGTGCCAGCAGTAGCGAGGGAGGCCGGTCCTACGAGCAGTACTTC.

V is TRBV25-1 and J is TRBJ1-2, with 9 bases matching TRBD1. There are 15 residues in the CDR3. The V gene end was trimmed by 5 bases and the J gene end by 6 bases; junction bases not matched to a gene: 10. Germline CDR1 and CDR2: MGHDK and SYGVNS. DNA of the CDR3: TGTGCCAGCAGTCTACGAGACAGGGGGTGGGATGGCTACACCTTC. As protein: CASSLRDRGWDGYTF.

V is TRBV6-5 and J is TRBJ2-1; D is ambiguous. Trimming shortened V by 0 bases and J by 1 base, and 10 bases separated the two germline ends. Germline CDR1 reads MNHEY; CDR2 reads SVGAGI. The CDR3 extends over 16 amino acids. The CDR3 sequence is CASSYSIPGSYNEQFF. The DNA for the CDR3 is TGTGCCAGCAGTTACTCGATCCCTGGGTCCTACAATGAGCAGTTCTTC.

The CDR3 region has the DNA TGTGCCAGCAGCCATCCCGACAGATTTAACTATGGCTACACCTTC. Protein sequence: CASSHPDRFNYGYTF. The chain combines TRBV28 with TRBJ1-2, with a possible D match to TRBD1 (5 bases). The CDR3 runs to 15 residues. V was pared by 6 bases and J by 1 base, with 15 bases between. Germline V CDR1 and CDR2: MDHEN, SYDVKM.

This clonotype has more than one count but fewer than ten. The J gene is TRBJ2-7, the V gene TRBV6-1; a weak D match, TRBD2 (5 bases). Trimming removed 6 bases from V and 7 bases from J, with 13 bases in between. The CDR3 has 12 amino acids. From germline, CDR1 is MNHNS and CDR2 SASEGT. The CDR3 DNA is TGTGCCAGCAGAGGACTGTTCTGGGAGCAGTACTTC. Its protein is CASRGLFWEQYF.

The chain is built from TRBV5-1 and TRBJ1-6; tentative D call: TRBD1 (5 bases). In germline, CDR1 is SGHRS, CDR2 YFSETQ. The CDR3 is made up of 16 amino acids. V dropped 0 bases and J dropped 10 bases, with 17 bases sitting between them. The chain's CDR3 is CASSLGFGVWGSPLHF. Here the CDR3 DNA reads TGCGCCAGCAGCTTGGGTTTTGGGGTCTGGGGGTCACCCCTCCACTTT.

The chain combines TRBV19 with TRBJ2-5; TRBD2 matches at 11 bases. Trimming removed 2 bases from V and 5 bases from J; junction bases left unmatched: 10. CDR1 and CDR2 from the germline V gene are LNHDA and SQIVND (reference sequence). The CDR3 has 17 amino acids. This CDR3 reads CASSILAGGLPAETQYF. CDR3 nucleotide sequence: TGTGCCAGTAGTATACTAGCGGGGGGACTCCCGGCGGAGACCCAGTACTTC.

This clonotype has at least ten counts. This chain joins TRBV7-2 and TRBJ1-2; 9 bases fit TRBD1. V lost 5 bases and J lost 2; bases outside the gene matches: 6. The CDR3 runs 15 residues. Per germline, CDR1 SGHTA and CDR2 FQGNSA. The CDR3 DNA reads as TGTGCCAGCAGCCCCTGGGACAGGGCCAACTATGGCTACACCTTC. Translation: CASSPWDRANYGYTF.

This clonotype was seen a few times. This rearrangement joins TRBV3-1 to TRBJ1-2, with D possibly being TRBD1 (5 bases). This CDR3 is 14 amino acids long. Per the germline V gene, CDR1 is LGHDT and CDR2 is YNNKEL (reference sequence). With 3 bases removed from V and 8 bases from J, the gap between germline ends came to 16 bases. CDR3 nucleotide sequence: TGTGCCAGCAGCCAGCTCGACAGTGGCAGGGGCTACACCTTC. As protein: CASSQLDSGRGYTF.

This clonotype was observed many times. The chain links TRBV12-3 or TRBV12-4 to TRBJ2-6; D unclear. The V end was cut by 3 bases, the J end by 0 bases, with 3 bases between. The CDR3 is 14 residues long. CDR3: CASSLISGANVLTF. The CDR3, as DNA: TGTGCCAGCAGTTTGATCTCTGGGGCCAACGTCCTGACTTTC.

About this clonotype: A much larger clonotype is one base distant, so this may be a read error. V usage is TRBV6-5 and J usage is TRBJ1-4, with D unclear. V shed 2 bases and J shed 7 bases, with 11 bases lying between them. Germline V gene lookup returns CDR1 MNHEY and CDR2 SVGAGI. This CDR3 has 14 amino acids. CDR3 protein: CASSYTWGSEKLFF. The CDR3 region has the DNA TGTGCCAGCAGTTACACCTGGGGAAGTGAAAAACTGTTTTTT.

This chain uses TRBV14 with TRBJ2-7; the D is unclear. With 0 bases removed from V and 3 bases from J, the gap between germline ends came to 6 bases. This CDR3 contains 13 residues. Germline V gives CDR1 SGHDN, CDR2 FVKESK. Here the CDR3 reads CASSQDGFYEQYF. The CDR3 DNA reads TGTGCCAGCAGCCAAGACGGCTTCTACGAGCAGTACTTC.

This clonotype has a handful of counts. This chain uses TRBV7-3 with TRBJ2-3; D is possibly TRBD1 or TRBD2 (5 bases each). The V end lost 5 bases, the J end lost 2 bases, and 14 bases lay between the germline ends. This CDR3 has 15 residues. CDR1 is SGHTA, CDR2 FQGTGA, per germline. CDR3 sequence: CASSRRQGPTDTQYF. The CDR3 DNA is TGTGCCAGCAGCCGTCGGCAGGGACCCACAGATACGCAGTATTTT.

Ten or more counts support this clonotype. The CDR3 region is CASSRGQGDSYEQYF. The CDR3 coding sequence is TGTGCCAGCAGCCGCGGACAGGGGGACTCCTACGAGCAGTACTTC. This chain uses TRBV7-3 with TRBJ2-7; 10 nucleotides agree with TRBD1. V dropped 5 bases and J dropped 0; count of bases not matched to a gene: 4. The germline V gene encodes CDR1 SGHTA and CDR2 FQGTGA. CDR3 length: 15 amino acids.

J is TRBJ1-5 and V is TRBV7-9; D gene unclear. CDR3 length equals 14 residues. Trimming shortened V by 5 bases and J by 6 bases, and 14 bases separated the two germline ends. Germline loops: CDR1 SEHNR, CDR2 FQNEAQ (reference sequence). CDR3 in amino acids: CASSPGGIIQPQHF. CDR3 in DNA: TGTGCCAGCAGCCCCGGTGGTATCATTCAGCCCCAGCATTTT.

CDR3 residues: CAIRTGEGNQPQHF. CDR3 nucleotides: TGTGCCATCAGGACAGGGGAGGGCAATCAGCCCCAGCATTTT. This chain connects TRBV12-3 or TRBV12-4 to TRBJ1-5, with 9 bases lining up with TRBD1. The CDR3 runs 14 residues. Trimming removed 10 bases from V and 2 bases from J; junction bases left unmatched: 6.

Turning to this clonotype: A much larger clonotype is one base distant, so this may be a read error. The CDR3 ends on some other residue instead of the conserved phenylalanine or tryptophan, so this is likely a read error. The chain joins TRBV29-1 to TRBJ2-7, with 7 nucleotides matching TRBD2. The CDR3 is 13 amino acids. Trimming at V came to 4 bases and at J to 3 bases, leaving 6 bases not matched to a gene. Germline V lookup: CDR1 SQVTM, CDR2 ANQGSEA. This chain's CDR3 is CSVVGGSLYEQYL. The CDR3 DNA is TGCAGCGTTGTTGGCGGGAGCCTCTACGAGCAGTACCTC.

The rearrangement links TRBV14 to TRBJ1-1; 9 bases align to TRBD1. The CDR3 spans 15 residues. Germline V CDR1 and CDR2: SGHDN, FVKESK. Losses at the gene ends were 3 bases for V and 5 bases for J; bases not matched to a gene: 7. Written as DNA, the CDR3 is TGTGCCAGCAGCCACCCGACAGGGGGGCGAACTGAAGCTTTCTTT. Translation: CASSHPTGGRTEAFF.

This clonotype was observed a handful of times. The V call is TRBV7-9, the J call TRBJ2-2, with 7 bases matching TRBD2. The CDR3 has 17 residues. The V segment lost 1 base and the J segment 5 bases; nucleotides outside the gene matches: 10. CDR1 and CDR2 from the germline V gene are SEHNR and FQNEAQ (reference sequence). CDR3 in amino acids: CASSLGMGGRRTGELFF. CDR3 in DNA: TGTGCCAGCAGCTTAGGCATGGGAGGGCGACGGACCGGGGAGCTGTTTTTT.